This TCR beta chain is drawn from a study of tumor-infiltrating lymphocytes in primary liver carcinoma (dated by TCRdb to the late 2010s). Study-level background: Between November 2015 and 2016, roughly five patients in China with histopathologically diagnosed primary liver carcinoma had surgical resection. Repertoires from technical replicates were highly reproducible, with mean shared-clone rates about 0.9 and correlation coefficients above 0.95. The tumors of the five patients were staged as T1-T3 N0M0, with maximum diameters ranging from 4.2 to 10 cm. Each sample produced roughly 3.65 to 7.13 million productive TCRbeta reads, and read depth showed no significant difference between tissue types. A total of around 35 specimens from 5 patients, comprising 25 or so tumor regions, 5 adjacent noncancerous liver tissues and 5 peripheral blood samples, were covered by TCRbeta repertoire sequencing. Of the five patients (three men and two women, aged 30 to 69 years), four had hepatocellular carcinoma and one had combined HCC and intrahepatic cholangiocarcinoma. Across five regions of each liver tumor, along with adjacent normal tissue and blood, the study brought together TCRbeta repertoire sequencing, expression microarrays and whole-exome sequencing. The study at large found these results: The top 250 clones made up a significantly larger repertoire fraction in tumors than in blood (p = 0.039). Comparison of CD4+ and CD8+ T cell repertoires was precluded by the use of bulk unsorted samples. Because only the TCR beta chain was sequenced and unpaired alpha chains were not captured, true repertoire diversity is likely underestimated. Repertoire overlap was higher between tumor regions (mean approximately 36%) than tumor-adjacent (approximately 17%) or tumor-blood (approximately 14%) pairs, consistent with antigen-driven expansion. The study included only a few patients, and the authors note findings should be validated in a larger study.

Using a constant-region primer and ProtoScript II reverse transcriptase, TCRbeta-specific cDNA was reverse-transcribed from about 0.45 ug total RNA. Three nested multiplex PCR rounds, following a slightly modified ARM-PCR procedure, were used to build the TCRbeta libraries. The first two PCR rounds used multiplex TRBV1-TRBV30 forward primers with a Cbeta reverse primer, each for about 10 cycles. Sample barcodes and Illumina adapters were added in a final 25-cycle PCR using Deep VentR polymerase. Amplicons of 200-500 bp were gel-purified with a QIAquick gel extraction kit before sequencing. An Illumina HiSeq 2500 was used to sequence the TCRbeta amplicons, generating 250-bp paired-end reads. The study's own analysis went as follows. Trimmomatic v0.33 was used to quality-trim the reads, and FLASH v1.2.11 was used to merge paired reads so that full CDR3 sequences could be recovered. MiGEC v1.2.1b assigned V, D and J germline segments to the rearranged TCRbeta sequences. VDJtools v1.0.0 computed clonotype statistics and Shannon-Wiener diversity indices. To reduce sampling bias, subsequent analyses other than the diversity analysis used only the 250 most abundant clonotypes in each sample. Through fastp at Q25 and MiXCR, TCRdb rebuilt clones from the public reads, retaining in-frame beta chains. When rows share a CDR3 protein, they turn into one entry using the most common DNA and genes. The V and J calls reflect TCRdb's pipeline rather than the authors' work. This sample has some 190,000 distinct CDR3 sequences in its table, and 50% to 75% of those were observed once. The ten largest clones capture approximately 68% of the sample.

This clonotype has more than one count but fewer than ten. Its specific antigen is unknown. No per-base quality is available; no much larger clone lies one base away. The CDR3 starts with the cysteine, ends with the phenylalanine, and has 15 residues. CDR3 DNA only is kept here, 45 bases in frame from base 1. Sequences MGHRA (CDR1) and YSYEKL (CDR2) are obtained from the germline V gene. The V and J ends are trimmed by 0 bases and 6 bases, leaving 11 bases between them. Blood RNA was extracted from unsorted whole blood using TRIzol reagent, and germline DNA was obtained with the DNeasy Blood & Tissue kit. At the time of sampling, the patients were treatment-naive and had chronic HBV infection. About 4 milliliters of peripheral blood were collected into K2EDTA tubes before surgery.

The material sequenced was peripheral blood. The receptor was derived from a man aged 40-50 years with primary liver carcinoma and hepatitis B virus infection. Recombination joined TRBV4-1 with TRBJ2-2; D gene: possibly TRBD2, on 5 matching bases. The CDR3 is CASSQDRGSSGELFF. The sequence in DNA is TGCGCCAGCAGCCAAGATCGGGGTTCGTCCGGGGAGCTGTTTTTT.